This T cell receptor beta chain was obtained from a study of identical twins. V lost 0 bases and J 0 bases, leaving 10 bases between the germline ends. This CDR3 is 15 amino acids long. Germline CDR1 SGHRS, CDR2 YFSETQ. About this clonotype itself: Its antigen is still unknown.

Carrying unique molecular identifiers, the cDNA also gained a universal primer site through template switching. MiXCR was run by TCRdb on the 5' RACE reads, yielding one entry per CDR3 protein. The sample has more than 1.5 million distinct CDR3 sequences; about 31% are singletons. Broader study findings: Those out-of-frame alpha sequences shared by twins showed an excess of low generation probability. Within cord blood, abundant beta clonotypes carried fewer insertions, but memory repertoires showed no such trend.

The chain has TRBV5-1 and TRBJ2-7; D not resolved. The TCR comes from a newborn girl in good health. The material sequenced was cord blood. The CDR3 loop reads CASSLGYRPSYEQYF. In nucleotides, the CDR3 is TGCGCCAGCAGCTTGGGGTACCGACCCTCCTACGAGCAGTACTTC.